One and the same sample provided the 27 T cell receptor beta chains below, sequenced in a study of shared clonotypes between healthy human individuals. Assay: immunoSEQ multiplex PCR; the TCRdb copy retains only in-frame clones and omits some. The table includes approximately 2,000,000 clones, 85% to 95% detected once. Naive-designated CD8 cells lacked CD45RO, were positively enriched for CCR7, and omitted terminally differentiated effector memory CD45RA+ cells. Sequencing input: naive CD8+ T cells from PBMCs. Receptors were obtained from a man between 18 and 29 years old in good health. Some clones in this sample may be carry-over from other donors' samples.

CDR3 DNA sequence: TGTGCCAGCAGTTTTGGTGCGGATGGCTACACCTTC. Translation: CASSFGADGYTF. The chain employs TRBV28 and TRBJ1-2; D is unclear. The CDR3 covers 12 residues. V was trimmed by 3 bases and J by 6 bases, leaving 8 bases between them. The germline V gene has CDR1 MDHEN and CDR2 SYDVKM.

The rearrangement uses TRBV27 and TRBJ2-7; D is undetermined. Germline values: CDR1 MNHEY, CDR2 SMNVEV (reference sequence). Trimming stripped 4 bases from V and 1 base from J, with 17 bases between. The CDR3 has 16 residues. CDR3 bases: TGTGCCAGCAGTTCCTCCTCGCTCAGCGTATCCTACGAGCAGTACTTC. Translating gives CASSSSSLSVSYEQYF.

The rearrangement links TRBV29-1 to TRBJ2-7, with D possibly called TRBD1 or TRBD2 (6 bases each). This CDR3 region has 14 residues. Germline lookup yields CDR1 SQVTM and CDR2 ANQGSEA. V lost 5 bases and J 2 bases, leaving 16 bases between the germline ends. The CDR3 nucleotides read TGCAGCGTTTTAATAGGGGGACTGGCCTACGAGCAGTACTTC. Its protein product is CSVLIGGLAYEQYF.

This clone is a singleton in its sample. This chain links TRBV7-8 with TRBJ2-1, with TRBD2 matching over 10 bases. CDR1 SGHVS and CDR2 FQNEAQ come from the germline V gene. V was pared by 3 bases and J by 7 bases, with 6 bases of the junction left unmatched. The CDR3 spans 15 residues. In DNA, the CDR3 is TGTGCCAGCAGCTTGAGCGGGAGGGCCGGGAATGAGCAGTTCTTC. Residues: CASSLSGRAGNEQFF.

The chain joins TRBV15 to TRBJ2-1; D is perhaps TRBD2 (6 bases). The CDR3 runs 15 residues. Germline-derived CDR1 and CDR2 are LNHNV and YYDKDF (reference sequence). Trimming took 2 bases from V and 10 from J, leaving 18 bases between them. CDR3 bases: TGTGCCACCAGCAGATCAGCCCCACTAGCCCGAGAGCAGTTCTTC. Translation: CATSRSAPLAREQFF.

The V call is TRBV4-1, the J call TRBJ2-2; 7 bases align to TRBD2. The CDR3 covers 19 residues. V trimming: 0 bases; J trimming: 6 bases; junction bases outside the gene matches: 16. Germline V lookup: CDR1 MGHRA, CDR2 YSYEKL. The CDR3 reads CASSQDWIATGGWSGELFF. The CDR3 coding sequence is TGCGCCAGCAGCCAAGATTGGATTGCGACGGGAGGTTGGTCCGGGGAGCTGTTTTTT.

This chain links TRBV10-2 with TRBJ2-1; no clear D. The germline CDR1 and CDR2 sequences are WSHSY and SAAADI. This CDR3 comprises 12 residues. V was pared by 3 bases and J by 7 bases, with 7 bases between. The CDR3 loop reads CASSEGVNEQFF. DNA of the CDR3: TGCGCCAGCAGTGAAGGTGTTAATGAGCAGTTCTTC.

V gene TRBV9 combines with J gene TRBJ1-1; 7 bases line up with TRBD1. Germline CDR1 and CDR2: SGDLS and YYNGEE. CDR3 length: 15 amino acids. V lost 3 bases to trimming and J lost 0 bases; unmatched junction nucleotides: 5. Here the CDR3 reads CASSDPGGVNTEAFF. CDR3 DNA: TGTGCCAGCAGCGATCCAGGGGGAGTGAACACTGAAGCTTTCTTT.

The CDR3 region is CSAWGQGQPAMNTEAFF. In nucleotides, the CDR3 is TGCAGCGCCTGGGGACAGGGTCAGCCCGCGATGAACACTGAAGCTTTCTTT. V gene TRBV29-1 combines with J gene TRBJ1-1, with TRBD1 matching 9 bases. The CDR3 runs to 17 residues. The J segment lost 0 bases and the V segment lost 7 bases, leaving 15 bases of the junction unmatched. Germline CDR1 is SQVTM and CDR2 is ANQGSEA.

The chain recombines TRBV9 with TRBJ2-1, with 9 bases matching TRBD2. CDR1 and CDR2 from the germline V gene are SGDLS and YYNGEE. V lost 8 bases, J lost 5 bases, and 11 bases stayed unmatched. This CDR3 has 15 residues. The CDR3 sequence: CASSDSGLADNEQFF. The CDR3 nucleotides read TGTGCCAGTTCCGACTCGGGACTAGCCGACAATGAGCAGTTCTTC.

This CDR3 is CSVEGAGGRYNEQFF. In nucleotides, the CDR3 is TGCAGCGTTGAAGGGGCGGGGGGCCGGTACAATGAGCAGTTCTTC. This chain connects TRBV29-1 to TRBJ2-1, with 8 nucleotides matching TRBD2. Germline V gene lookup returns CDR1 SQVTM and CDR2 ANQGSEA. J lost 4 bases, V lost 1 base, and 6 bases had no gene match. The CDR3 spans 15 residues.

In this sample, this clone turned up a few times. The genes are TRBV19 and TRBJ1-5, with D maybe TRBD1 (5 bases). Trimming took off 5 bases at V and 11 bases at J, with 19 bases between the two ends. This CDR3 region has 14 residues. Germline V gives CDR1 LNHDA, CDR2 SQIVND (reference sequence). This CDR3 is CASSPGRLRDSQHF. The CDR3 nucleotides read TGTGCCAGTAGTCCGGGACGCCTAAGGGACTCCCAGCATTTT. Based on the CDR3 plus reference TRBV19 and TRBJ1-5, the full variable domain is DGGITQSPKYLFRKEGQNVTLSCEQNLNHDAMYWYRQDPGQGLRLIYYSQIVNDFQKGDIAEGYSVSREKKESFPLTVTSAQKNPTAFYLCASSPGRLRDSQHFGDGTRLSIL.

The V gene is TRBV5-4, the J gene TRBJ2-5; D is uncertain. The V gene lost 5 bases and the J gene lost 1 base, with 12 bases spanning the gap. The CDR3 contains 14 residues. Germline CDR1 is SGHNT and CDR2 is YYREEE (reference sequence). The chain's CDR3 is CASRADLGQETQYF. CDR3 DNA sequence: TGTGCCAGCAGGGCAGACTTAGGCCAAGAGACCCAGTACTTC.

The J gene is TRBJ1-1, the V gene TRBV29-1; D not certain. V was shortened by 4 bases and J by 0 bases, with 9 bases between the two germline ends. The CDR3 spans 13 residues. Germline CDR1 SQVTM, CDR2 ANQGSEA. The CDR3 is CSVGSALNTEAFF. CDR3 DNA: TGCAGCGTTGGGTCAGCCCTGAACACTGAAGCTTTCTTT.

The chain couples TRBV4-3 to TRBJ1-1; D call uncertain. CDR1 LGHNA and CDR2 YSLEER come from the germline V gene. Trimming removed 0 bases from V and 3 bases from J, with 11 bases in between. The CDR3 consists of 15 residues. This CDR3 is CASSQDDFDYTEAFF. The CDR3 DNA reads TGCGCCAGCAGCCAAGATGACTTTGATTACACTGAAGCTTTCTTT.

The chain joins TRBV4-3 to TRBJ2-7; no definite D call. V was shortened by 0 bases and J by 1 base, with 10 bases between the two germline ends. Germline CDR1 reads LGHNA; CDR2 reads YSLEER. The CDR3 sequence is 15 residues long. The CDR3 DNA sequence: TGCGCCAGCAGCCAAGATCGAGAGATTTCCTACGAGCAGTACTTC. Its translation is CASSQDREISYEQYF.

The CDR3 loop reads CASKLSQGGQETQYF. The CDR3 bases are TGCGCCAGCAAATTATCCCAGGGGGGCCAAGAGACCCAGTACTTC. V usage is TRBV5-1 and J usage is TRBJ2-5, with a weak D call TRBD1 (7 bases). This CDR3 is built from 15 residues. V gave up 6 bases and J gave up 1 base, with 16 bases separating them. The germline V gene has CDR1 SGHRS and CDR2 YFSETQ.

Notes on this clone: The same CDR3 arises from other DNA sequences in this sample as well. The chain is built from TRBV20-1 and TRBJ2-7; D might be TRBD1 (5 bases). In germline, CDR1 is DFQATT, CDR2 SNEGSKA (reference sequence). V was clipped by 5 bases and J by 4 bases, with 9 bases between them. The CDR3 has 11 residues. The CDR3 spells CSAEDSYEQYF. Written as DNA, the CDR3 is TGCAGTGCTGAAGACAGTTACGAGCAGTACTTC.

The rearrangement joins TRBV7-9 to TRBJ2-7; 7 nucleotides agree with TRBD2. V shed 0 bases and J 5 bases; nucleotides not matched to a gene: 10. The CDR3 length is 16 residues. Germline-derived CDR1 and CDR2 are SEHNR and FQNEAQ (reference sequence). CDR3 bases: TGTGCCAGCAGCTTAGCGGGGGAGGGCCTTAGACACGAGCAGTACTTC. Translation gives CASSLAGEGLRHEQYF.

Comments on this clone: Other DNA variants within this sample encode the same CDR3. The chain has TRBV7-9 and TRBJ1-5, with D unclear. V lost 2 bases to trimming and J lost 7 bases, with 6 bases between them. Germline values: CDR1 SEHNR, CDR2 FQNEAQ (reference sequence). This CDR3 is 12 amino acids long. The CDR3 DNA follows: TGTGCCAGCAGCTTACAAGCGCAGCCCCAGCATTTT. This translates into CASSLQAQPQHF. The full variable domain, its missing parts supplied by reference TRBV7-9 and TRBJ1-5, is DTGVSQNPRHKITKRGQNVTFRCDPISEHNRLYWYRQTLGQGPEFLTYFQNEAQLEKSRLLSDRFSAERPKGSFSTLEIQRTEQGDSAMYLCASSLQAQPQHFGDGTRLSIL.

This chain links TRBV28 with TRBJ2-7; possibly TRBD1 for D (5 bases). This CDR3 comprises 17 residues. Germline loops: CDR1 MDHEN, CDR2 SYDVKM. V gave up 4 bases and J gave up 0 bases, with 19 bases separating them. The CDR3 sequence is CASSSDRYLYHSYEQYF. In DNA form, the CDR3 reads TGTGCCAGCAGTTCCGACAGATACCTTTATCACTCCTACGAGCAGTACTTC.

In nucleotides, the CDR3 is TGTGCCAGCTCACCACCCACAGGGGTCGGCTCCTACGAGCAGTACTTC. It specifies CASSPPTGVGSYEQYF. The chain carries TRBV18 and TRBJ2-7; TRBD1 aligns across 7 bases. Germline V gives CDR1 KGHSH, CDR2 LQKENI. Trimming at V came to 0 bases and at J to 0 bases, leaving 5 bases not matched to a gene. This CDR3 contains 16 residues.

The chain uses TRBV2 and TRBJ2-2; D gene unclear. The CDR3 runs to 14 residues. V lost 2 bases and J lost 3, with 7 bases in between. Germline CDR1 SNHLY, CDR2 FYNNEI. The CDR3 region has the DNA TGTGCCAGCAGTGAATACTTGTACACCGGGGAGCTGTTTTTT. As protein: CASSEYLYTGELFF.

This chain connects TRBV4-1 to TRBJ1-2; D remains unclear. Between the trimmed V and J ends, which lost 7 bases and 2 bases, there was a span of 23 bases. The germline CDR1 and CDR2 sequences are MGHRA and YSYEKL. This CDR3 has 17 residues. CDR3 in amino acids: CASKPGPETDGNYGYTF. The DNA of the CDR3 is TGCGCCAGCAAGCCTGGGCCAGAAACCGACGGAAACTATGGCTACACCTTC.

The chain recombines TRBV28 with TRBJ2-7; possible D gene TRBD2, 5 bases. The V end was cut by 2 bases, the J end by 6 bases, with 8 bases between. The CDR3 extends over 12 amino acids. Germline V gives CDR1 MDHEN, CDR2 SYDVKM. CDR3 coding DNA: TGTGCCAGCAGTTTAGGGCTAGCCGAGCAGTACTTC. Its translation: CASSLGLAEQYF. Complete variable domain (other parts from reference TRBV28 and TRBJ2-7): DVKVTQSSRYLVKRTGEKVFLECVQDMDHENMFWYRQDPGLGLRLIYFSYDVKMKEKGDIPEGYSVSREKKERFSLILESASTNQTSMYLCASSLGLAEQYFGPGTRLTVT.

In DNA form, the CDR3 reads TGTGCCAGCAGGGCAGGTCACTATGGCTACACCTTC. It yields the protein CASRAGHYGYTF. The rearrangement joins TRBV27 to TRBJ1-2; unclear D gene. Germline CDR1 and CDR2: MNHEY and SMNVEV (reference sequence). Trimming shortened V by 6 bases and J by 3 bases, and 8 bases separated the two germline ends. CDR3 length equals 12 residues.

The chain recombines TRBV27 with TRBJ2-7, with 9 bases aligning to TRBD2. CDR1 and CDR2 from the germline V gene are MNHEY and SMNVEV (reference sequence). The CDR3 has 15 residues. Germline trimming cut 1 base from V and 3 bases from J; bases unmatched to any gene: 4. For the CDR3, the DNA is TGTGCCAGCAGTTTATTGACTAGCGGAGTCTACGAGCAGTACTTC. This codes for CASSLLTSGVYEQYF.